This T cell receptor (beta chain) was sequenced during a study of blood T cell repertoires in COVID-19. Study-wide background: There were acute and convalescent COVID-19 samples, and they came from the United States, Italy and Spain. The cDNA or gDNA used as material had been derived from T cells, B-cell-depleted T cells, or PBMCs.

The CDR3 is made up of 14 amino acids. The V and J ends lost 11 bases and 7 bases respectively, with 21 bases between them. CDR1 and CDR2 from the germline V gene are MNHEY and SVGAGI. Which cohort a participant joined came from the clinical history participants gave. Exposed study participants had met a COVID-19 case within 2 weeks before entry. Sequencing used immunoSEQ multiplex PCR; TCRdb keeps in-frame clones, though not all of them. This sample has approximately 150,000 clones, with around 90% found just once. This sequence joins TRBV6-5 and TRBJ2-1; tentatively, D is TRBD2 (6 bases). The source material was PBMCs or T cells enriched from blood (not recorded which). The sequence derives from a woman between 40 and 50 years old who had been exposed to COVID-19. The CDR3 nucleotides read TGTGCCGGATCACCTTACGCGGGGTGGAATGAGCAGTTCTTC. It codes for CAGSPYAGWNEQFF.